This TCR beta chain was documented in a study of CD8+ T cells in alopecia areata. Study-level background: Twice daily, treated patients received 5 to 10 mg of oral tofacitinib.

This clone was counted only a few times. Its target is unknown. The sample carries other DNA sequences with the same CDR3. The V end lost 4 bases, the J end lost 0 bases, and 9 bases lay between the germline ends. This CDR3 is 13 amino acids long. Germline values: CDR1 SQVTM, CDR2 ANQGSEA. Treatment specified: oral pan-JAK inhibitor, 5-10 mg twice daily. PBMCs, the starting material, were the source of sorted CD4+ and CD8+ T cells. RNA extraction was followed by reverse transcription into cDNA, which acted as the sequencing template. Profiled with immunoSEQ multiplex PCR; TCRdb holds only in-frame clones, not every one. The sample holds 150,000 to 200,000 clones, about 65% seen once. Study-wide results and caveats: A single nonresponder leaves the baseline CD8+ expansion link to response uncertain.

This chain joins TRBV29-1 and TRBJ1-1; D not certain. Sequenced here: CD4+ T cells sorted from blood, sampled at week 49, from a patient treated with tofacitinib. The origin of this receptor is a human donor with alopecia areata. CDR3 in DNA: TGCAGCGTTGTCGGTCAGTTGAACACTGAAGCTTTCTTT. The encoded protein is CSVVGQLNTEAFF.